The 15 T cell receptor beta chains listed next were all sequenced from one sample in a study of STAT5B mutations in CD4+ large granular lymphocyte leukemia. The table came from immunoSEQ multiplex PCR; TCRdb's copy has only in-frame clones and leaves some out. The sample lists about 38,000 clones; approximately 85% were seen once. The sequenced material came from CD4+ T cells from blood buffy coats. Receptors originate from a human donor in good health.

The J gene is TRBJ1-2, the V gene TRBV5-4, with a weak D call TRBD1 (5 bases). The CDR3 length is 13 residues. Between the trimmed V and J ends, which lost 0 bases and 8 bases, there was a span of 11 bases. Germline CDR1 SGHNT, CDR2 YYREEE (reference sequence). CDR3 protein: CASSLEAGRGYTF. The CDR3 DNA follows: TGTGCCAGCAGCTTGGAGGCAGGGCGAGGCTACACCTTC. The variable domain in full, completed from reference TRBV5-4 and TRBJ1-2, reads ETGVTQSPTHLIKTRGQQVTLRCSSQSGHNTVSWYQQALGQGPQFIFQYYREEENGRGNFPPRFSGLQFPNYSSELNVNALELDDSALYLCASSLEAGRGYTFGSGTRLTVV.

The chain uses TRBV5-6 and TRBJ1-2; D might be TRBD1 (6 bases). The CDR3 is made up of 13 amino acids. Germline V lookup: CDR1 SGHDT, CDR2 YYEEEE. V lost 3 bases and J 2 bases, leaving 8 bases between the germline ends. The CDR3 coding sequence is TGTGCCAGCAGCTCTACAGGGAACTATGGCTACACCTTC. Amino acids: CASSSTGNYGYTF.

With respect to this clone: The same CDR3 can be traced to other DNA sequences in this sample. This rearrangement joins TRBV4-2 to TRBJ2-2; D remains unclear. Per the germline V gene, CDR1 is LGHNA and CDR2 is YNFKEQ. V lost 1 base and J lost 4, with 1 base in between. The CDR3 is 12 residues long. In DNA, the CDR3 is TGTGCCAGCAGCCAAGTCACCGGGGAGCTGTTTTTT. Amino acid sequence: CASSQVTGELFF.

With respect to this clone: At the DNA level, this CDR3 is encoded by other sequences in the same sample as well. The V call is TRBV19, the J call TRBJ1-1; no clear D. The CDR3 is 14 amino acids. With 5 bases removed from V and 3 bases from J, the gap between germline ends came to 13 bases. Germline V gene sequence: CDR1 LNHDA, CDR2 SQIVND (reference sequence). Here the CDR3 DNA reads TGTGCCAGTAGTGGGCCCCCCGGGGACACTGAAGCTTTCTTT. Translation: CASSGPPGDTEAFF. Variable domain in full (rest from reference TRBV19 and TRBJ1-1): DGGITQSPKYLFRKEGQNVTLSCEQNLNHDAMYWYRQDPGQGLRLIYYSQIVNDFQKGDIAEGYSVSREKKESFPLTVTSAQKNPTAFYLCASSGPPGDTEAFFGQGTRLTVV.

The rearrangement uses TRBV5-4 and TRBJ1-3; no definite D call. Trimming removed 2 bases at V and 3 bases at J, with 6 bases between. The CDR3 runs 13 residues. The germline V gene encodes CDR1 SGHNT and CDR2 YYREEE (reference sequence). This CDR3 is CASSLDGGNTIYF. The DNA for the CDR3 is TGTGCCAGCAGCTTAGACGGTGGAAACACCATATATTTT.

This clone was picked up a small number of times. The chain links TRBV7-2 to TRBJ2-7; possible D gene TRBD1, 6 bases. The germline V gene encodes CDR1 SGHTA and CDR2 FQGNSA. Trimming removed 2 bases from V and 2 bases from J, with 19 bases in between. The CDR3 totals 17 residues. CDR3 nucleotides: TGTGCCAGCAGCTTACCCTCACAGGGTTTCCGAACCTACGAGCAGTACTTC. Translating gives CASSLPSQGFRTYEQYF.

This clone was observed once. This chain joins TRBV19 and TRBJ1-1, with D perhaps matching TRBD1 (6 bases). Trimming took 8 bases from V and 4 from J, leaving 17 bases between them. Germline CDR1 reads LNHDA; CDR2 reads SQIVND (reference sequence). This CDR3 comprises 14 residues. CDR3 region: CASDTPGAATEAFF. CDR3 nucleotides: TGTGCCAGTGATACTCCGGGGGCGGCCACTGAAGCTTTCTTT.

V usage is TRBV29-1 and J usage is TRBJ2-1; TRBD2 aligns across 10 bases. Germline V gene sequence: CDR1 SQVTM, CDR2 ANQGSEA. The CDR3 loop spans 13 amino acids. V shed 5 bases and J 9 bases; nucleotides not matched to a gene: 7. CDR3 protein: CSVSASGSGEQFF. CDR3 coding DNA: TGCAGCGTTTCCGCTAGCGGGAGTGGTGAGCAGTTCTTC.

The chain carries TRBV19 and TRBJ2-5; TRBD2 agrees at 12 bases. The CDR3 is 15 amino acids. Looked up from germline, CDR1 is LNHDA and CDR2 is SQIVND (reference sequence). The V gene end was trimmed by 6 bases and the J gene end by 5 bases; junction bases not matched to a gene: 7. CDR3 sequence (DNA): TGTGCCAGTAGCGACCCTAGCGGGAGGGGTGAGACCCAGTACTTC. This sequence encodes CASSDPSGRGETQYF.

The gene calls are TRBV19 and TRBJ1-4, with D perhaps matching TRBD1 (5 bases). V gave up 5 bases and J gave up 1 base, with 8 bases separating them. This CDR3 is built from 14 residues. The germline gives CDR1 LNHDA, CDR2 SQIVND (reference sequence). CDR3 nucleotide sequence: TGTGCCAGTAGTTTTACAGGAACTAATGAAAAACTGTTTTTT. Protein sequence: CASSFTGTNEKLFF.

The rearrangement uses TRBV10-3 and TRBJ2-5; D call uncertain. This CDR3 has 13 amino acids. Between the trimmed V and J ends, which lost 4 bases and 3 bases, there was a span of 9 bases. The V gene's germline CDR1 is ENHRY and CDR2 SYGVKD. The CDR3 nucleotides are TGTGCCATCAGTGTCAGGCCTGAAGAGACCCAGTACTTC. Translated, it gives CAISVRPEETQYF.

The V call is TRBV28, the J call TRBJ2-7; 13 bases fit TRBD2. This CDR3 contains 15 residues. Germline-derived CDR1 and CDR2 are MDHEN and SYDVKM. V dropped 6 bases and J dropped 2; count of bases not matched to a gene: 4. CDR3 sequence reads: CASRPTSGRAYEQYF. As DNA, the CDR3 is TGTGCCAGCAGACCTACTAGCGGGAGGGCCTACGAGCAGTACTTC.

The chain couples TRBV15 to TRBJ2-7; 11 bases line up with TRBD1. The germline CDR1 and CDR2 sequences are LNHNV and YYDKDF (reference sequence). The CDR3 is 16 residues long. The trim removed 1 base at V and 5 bases at J, leaving 7 bases unmatched. The chain's CDR3 is CATSRGGTGGLDEQYF. The DNA for the CDR3 is TGTGCCACCAGCAGAGGAGGGACAGGGGGATTGGACGAGCAGTACTTC.

There are a few counts of this clone. The V and J genes are TRBV28 and TRBJ2-7, with D perhaps TRBD1 (6 bases). The CDR3 is 13 residues long. Trimming shortened V by 5 bases and J by 5 bases, and 13 bases separated the two germline ends. The V gene's germline CDR1 is MDHEN and CDR2 SYDVKM. CDR3 coding DNA: TGTGCCAGCAGTAGACAGGTTTCGGACGAGCAGTACTTC. This translates into CASSRQVSDEQYF.

This clone was picked up one time. V is TRBV9 and J is TRBJ2-7, with D perhaps matching TRBD1 (6 bases). Germline CDR1 and CDR2: SGDLS and YYNGEE. Deletions cut 4 bases from V and 0 bases from J, with 14 bases between. CDR3 length equals 15 residues. CDR3 loop: CASSPRDTYSYEQYF. CDR3 DNA: TGTGCCAGCAGCCCCCGGGACACTTACTCCTACGAGCAGTACTTC. Filled out from reference TRBV9 and TRBJ2-7, the complete variable domain reads DSGVTQTPKHLITATGQRVTLRCSPRSGDLSVYWYQQSLDQGLQFLIQYYNGEERAKGNILERFSAQQFPDLHSELNLSSLELGDSALYFCASSPRDTYSYEQYFGPGTRLTVT.